Listed below are T cell receptor beta chains from one sample, sequenced in a study of T-cell memory formation after mild COVID-19. TCRdb used MiXCR to reprocess the 5' RACE reads, holding one entry per CDR3 protein. The sample has more than 250,000 distinct CDR3 sequences, 15% to 20% seen once; the top ten hold roughly 25%. Sequenced: PBMCs or a T cell subset sorted from them (not recorded which). The origin of the receptors is a man in his late teens or twenties who had mild COVID-19 (a few samples of this study predate the infection). Cell type and time point are not known. Both conserved end residues are part of each CDR3. D genes are given only for firm matches. Size is stated for part of the rows, as once, few or many counts, or as a class when the clone is expanded.

J gene	clone size	V gene	D gene	CDR3 protein	CDR3 DNA
TRBJ2-2	few	TRBV3-1	TRBD1	CASSHRGGELFF	TGTGCCAGCAGTCACAGGGGCGGGGAGCTGTTTTTT
TRBJ1-5	few	TRBV27	TRBD1	CASSYGTDNQPQHF	TGTGCCAGCAGTTACGGGACAGATAATCAGCCCCAGCATTTT
TRBJ2-7	many	TRBV10-3	NA	CAAQVGAGEYEQYF	TGTGCCGCACAGGTCGGGGCTGGGGAATACGAGCAGTACTTC
TRBJ2-5	many	TRBV12-3/TRBV12-4	NA	CASGGSQETQYF	TGTGCCAGCGGAGGGAGCCAAGAGACCCAGTACTTC
TRBJ2-1	NA	TRBV13	NA	CASSSRTREDYDNEQFF	TGTGCCAGCAGCTCGCGGACAAGGGAAGATTACGACAATGAGCAGTTCTTC
TRBJ2-1	few	TRBV6-2/TRBV6-3	NA	CASSRRAITYNEQFF	TGTGCCAGCAGCAGACGCGCCATTACCTACAATGAGCAGTTCTTC
TRBJ1-1	few	TRBV20-1	NA	CSARQDRGAAFF	TGCAGTGCTAGACAGGACAGAGGGGCAGCTTTCTTT
TRBJ2-1	NA	TRBV29-1	NA	CSVGTDRILYNEQFF	TGCAGCGTTGGGACTGACAGAATTCTCTACAATGAGCAGTTCTTC
TRBJ2-1	few	TRBV12-3/TRBV12-4	NA	CASSLGGGNYNEQFF	TGTGCCAGCAGTTTGGGGGGGGGCAACTACAATGAGCAGTTCTTC
TRBJ1-1	NA	TRBV7-9	TRBD1	CASSPTGRETEAFF	TGTGCCAGCAGCCCGACAGGGAGGGAAACTGAAGCTTTCTTT
TRBJ1-2	NA	TRBV10-2	NA	CASSERAGPNYGYTF	TGCGCCAGCAGTGAGAGGGCAGGGCCAAACTATGGCTACACCTTC
TRBJ2-1	few	TRBV5-1	NA	CASSPPTETWKFF	TGCGCCAGCAGCCCCCCGACCGAAACCTGGAAGTTCTTC
TRBJ1-2	few	TRBV3-1	NA	CASSQPETSGYTF	TGTGCCAGCAGCCAACCAGAGACGTCTGGCTACACCTTC
TRBJ2-3	NA	TRBV28	TRBD1	CASSPVDRDSDTQYF	TGTGCCAGCAGCCCCGTCGACAGGGATTCGGATACGCAGTATTTT
TRBJ1-2	few	TRBV28	NA	CASTQGTIPYGYTF	TGTGCCAGCACCCAGGGGACAATTCCCTATGGCTACACCTTC
TRBJ2-1	NA	TRBV11-2	NA	CASSVWRGGEQFF	TGTGCCAGCAGCGTATGGAGGGGGGGCGAGCAGTTCTTC
TRBJ2-3	many	TRBV7-8	TRBD2	CASSSTSGDGTDTQYF	TGTGCCAGCAGCTCTACTAGCGGGGACGGCACAGATACGCAGTATTTT
TRBJ1-6	NA	TRBV27	NA	CASSSRTASYNSPLHF	TGTGCCAGCAGTTCTCGGACAGCCTCCTATAATTCACCCCTCCACTTT
TRBJ2-3	NA	TRBV19	TRBD2	CASSIVAGTQYF	TGTGCCAGTAGTATCGTAGCGGGTACGCAGTATTTT
TRBJ1-5	few	TRBV24-1	TRBD1	CAGGRTGYSNQPQHF	TGTGCCGGAGGCCGGACAGGGTATAGCAATCAGCCCCAGCATTTT
TRBJ1-1	NA	TRBV27	NA	CASTKTTANTEAFF	TGTGCCAGCACCAAAACGACAGCCAACACTGAAGCTTTCTTT
TRBJ1-1	few	TRBV6-2/TRBV6-3	TRBD1	CASSYHGTEGNTEAFF	TGTGCCAGCAGTTACCATGGGACAGAGGGGAACACTGAAGCTTTCTTT
TRBJ2-2	NA	TRBV12-3/TRBV12-4	NA	CASSSGPFRNTGELFF	TGTGCCAGCAGTTCGGGACCCTTCAGGAACACCGGGGAGCTGTTTTTT
TRBJ2-7	NA	TRBV9	NA	CASSRGGTGTYEQYF	TGTGCCAGCAGCCGCGGGGGGACAGGGACCTACGAGCAGTACTTC
TRBJ2-7	few	TRBV20-1	NA	CSARQASSRYEQYF	TGCAGTGCTAGACAGGCCTCTAGCCGCTACGAGCAGTACTTC
TRBJ2-1	NA	TRBV7-9	TRBD2	CASAVTGLYNEQFF	TGTGCCAGCGCCGTAACGGGACTATACAATGAGCAGTTCTTC
TRBJ2-7	many	TRBV19	NA	CASSSGTLSYEQYF	TGTGCCAGTTCCTCCGGGACATTGTCCTACGAGCAGTACTTC
TRBJ2-2	NA	TRBV24-1	NA	CATSDIYTGELFF	TGTGCCACCAGTGATATATACACCGGGGAGCTGTTTTTT
TRBJ1-1	NA	TRBV19	NA	CASRASQNTEAFF	TGTGCCAGTAGGGCCTCACAGAACACTGAAGCTTTCTTT
TRBJ1-4	many	TRBV6-6	NA	CASTAGLRNEKLFF	TGTGCCAGCACTGCTGGCCTACGTAATGAAAAACTGTTTTTT
TRBJ2-5	NA	TRBV30	NA	CAWSVLDGWGTQYF	TGTGCCTGGAGTGTATTGGATGGTTGGGGGACCCAGTACTTC
TRBJ2-7	few	TRBV29-1	TRBD2	CSVEGSGASYEQYF	TGCAGCGTTGAGGGTAGCGGGGCCTCCTACGAGCAGTACTTC
TRBJ2-5	NA	TRBV2	NA	CASIGQIQETQYF	TGTGCCAGCATCGGGCAGATTCAAGAGACCCAGTACTTC
TRBJ1-5	few	TRBV12-3/TRBV12-4	TRBD1	CASSLTRDRVGGSNQPQHF	TGTGCCAGCAGTTTAACGAGGGACAGGGTGGGTGGTAGCAATCAGCCCCAGCATTTT
TRBJ1-4	NA	TRBV20-1	NA	CSARGPATNEKLFF	TGCAGTGCTAGAGGGCCCGCCACAAATGAAAAACTGTTTTTT
TRBJ1-4	NA	TRBV7-6	NA	CASSFGGDRNEKLFF	TGTGCCAGCAGCTTTGGTGGCGACCGCAATGAAAAACTGTTTTTT
TRBJ1-5	NA	TRBV12-3/TRBV12-4	NA	CASSQGLGNQPQHF	TGTGCCAGCTCCCAGGGCCTGGGCAATCAGCCCCAGCATTTT
TRBJ1-2	NA	TRBV6-1	NA	CASSLGLNDGYTF	TGTGCCAGCAGTCTGGGACTAAACGATGGCTACACCTTC
TRBJ1-5	few	TRBV20-1	NA	CSASAEQGGLSPQHF	TGCAGTGCTAGTGCCGAGCAGGGCGGGCTGTCGCCCCAGCATTTT
TRBJ2-2	NA	TRBV11-2	TRBD1	CASRRTGATHTGELFF	TGTGCCAGCAGACGGACAGGGGCGACTCACACCGGGGAGCTGTTTTTT
TRBJ2-1	few	TRBV5-1	NA	CASSPGWGPVDEQFF	TGCGCCAGCAGCCCGGGGTGGGGGCCTGTCGATGAGCAGTTCTTC
TRBJ1-4	NA	TRBV28	NA	CASSLGAGINEKLFF	TGTGCCAGCAGTTTGGGTGCAGGCATTAATGAAAAACTGTTTTTT
TRBJ2-5	few	TRBV10-3	NA	CAISLSTGQETQYF	TGTGCCATCAGCCTATCGACAGGACAAGAGACCCAGTACTTC
TRBJ2-6	NA	TRBV7-2	NA	CASSFLGVGANVLTF	TGTGCCAGCAGCTTTCTAGGGGTTGGGGCCAACGTCCTGACTTTC
TRBJ2-7	NA	TRBV7-9	TRBD1	CASSSGGNYEQYF	TGTGCCAGCAGCTCAGGGGGAAACTACGAGCAGTACTTC
TRBJ2-1	many	TRBV5-1	NA	CASRDYSNNEQFF	TGCGCCAGCAGAGACTACTCCAACAATGAGCAGTTCTTC
TRBJ2-1	few	TRBV5-1	NA	CASSLVVLGDNEQFF	TGCGCCAGCAGCTTGGTCGTTCTGGGTGACAATGAGCAGTTCTTC
TRBJ2-5	few	TRBV18	NA	CASSQSVLPTSPQETQYF	TGTGCCAGCTCACAGAGCGTACTTCCTACGTCCCCCCAAGAGACCCAGTACTTC
TRBJ2-1	few	TRBV5-1	NA	CASSFAGVNEQFF	TGCGCCAGCAGCTTCGCCGGTGTCAATGAGCAGTTCTTC